This TCR beta chain was sequenced during a study of cytotoxic CD8 clonotypes in ibrutinib-treated CLL. TCRdb's table, derived via immunoSEQ multiplex PCR, lists solely in-frame clones and lacks some. The table records about 130,000 clones, 70% to 80% of them present only once. The V end lost 5 bases, the J end lost 1 base, and 13 bases lay between the germline ends. The germline V gene encodes CDR1 SGHTA and CDR2 FQGTGA. This CDR3 region has 15 residues. This material consisted of PBMCs, taken after 12 months of ibrutinib treatment. This sequence originates from a human donor with chronic lymphocytic leukemia. V gene TRBV7-3 combines with J gene TRBJ2-3; TRBD1 might be the D (6 bases). The CDR3 is CASSPGNRGTDTQYF. CDR3 sequence (DNA): TGTGCCAGCAGCCCGGGGAACAGGGGCACAGATACGCAGTATTTT.